This entry concerns a single TCR beta chain. Its antigen is as yet unknown. The sample comes from a study of cytomegalovirus exposure and HLA in healthy donors. PCR involved 60 Vbeta and 13 Jbeta primers. Using immunoSEQ multiplex PCR, the repertoire was profiled, and TCRdb retains in-frame clones only, with some absent. The data contain around 170,000 clones, 65% to 80% of them singletons. Whole-study results and caveats: In a later analysis, the majority of CMV-associated beta chains seemingly showed HLA restriction. In a later analysis, HLA-C alleles had the fewest associated TCRs, DRB1 alleles the most.

V lost 5 bases and J lost 0; bases outside the gene matches: 9. The length of the CDR3 is 17 residues. Germline CDR1 reads SGHTA; CDR2 reads FQGTGA. The chain couples TRBV7-3 to TRBJ2-3; 9 bases match TRBD2. The sequence was collected from a woman in her twenties or thirties in good health and CMV-seropositive. Sample: PBMCs. This CDR3 is CASSGTGTSFSTDTQYF. As DNA, the CDR3 is TGTGCCAGCAGCGGTACCGGGACTAGCTTCAGCACAGATACGCAGTATTTT. The full variable domain, its missing parts supplied by reference TRBV7-3 and TRBJ2-3, is GAGVSQTPSNKVTEKGKYVELRCDPISGHTALYWYRQSLGQGPEFLIYFQGTGAADDSGLPNDRFFAVRPEGSVSTLKIQRTERGDSAVYLCASSGTGTSFSTDTQYFGPGTRLTVL.